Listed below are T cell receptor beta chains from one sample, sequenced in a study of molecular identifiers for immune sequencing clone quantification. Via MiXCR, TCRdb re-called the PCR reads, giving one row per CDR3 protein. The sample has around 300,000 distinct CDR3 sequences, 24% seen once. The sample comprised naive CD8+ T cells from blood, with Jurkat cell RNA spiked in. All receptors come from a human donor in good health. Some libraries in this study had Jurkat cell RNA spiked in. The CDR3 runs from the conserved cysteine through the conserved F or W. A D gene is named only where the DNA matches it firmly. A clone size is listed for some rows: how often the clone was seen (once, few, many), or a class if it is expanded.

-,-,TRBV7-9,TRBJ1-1,TGTGCCTCACGACTGGGCTTGGGGACTGAAGCTTTCTTT,CASRLGLGTEAFF
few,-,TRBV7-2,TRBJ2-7,TGTGCCAGCAGCTTAGGTTCGGCGGTGTACGAGCAGTACTTC,CASSLGSAVYEQYF
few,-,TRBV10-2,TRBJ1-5,TGCGCCAGCAGTACGATGGCAGCTAGCAATCAGCCCCAGCATTTT,CASSTMAASNQPQHF
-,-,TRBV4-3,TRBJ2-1,TGCGCCAGCAGCCAAGGTATTACCGGGACGTCGTACAATGAGCAGTTCTTC,CASSQGITGTSYNEQFF
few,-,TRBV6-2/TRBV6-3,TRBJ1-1,TGTGCCAGCAGCTACTCGTATGGCTCTGTAGCTTTCTTT,CASSYSYGSVAFF
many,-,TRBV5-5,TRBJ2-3,TGTGCCAGCAGCACCGGGATTTCACTCACAGATACGCAGTATTTT,CASSTGISLTDTQYF
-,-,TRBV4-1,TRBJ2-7,TGCGCCAGCAGCCAAGCAGGGCAGGGGATATCCTACGAGCAGTACTTC,CASSQAGQGISYEQYF
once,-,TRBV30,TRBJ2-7,TGTGCCTGGACTCTGGGGTACGAGCAGTACTTC,CAWTLGYEQYF
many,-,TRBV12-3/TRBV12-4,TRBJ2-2,TGTGCCAGCAGCCCAGGGAACCGGGAGCTGTTTTTT,CASSPGNRELFF
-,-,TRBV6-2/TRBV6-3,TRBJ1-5,TGTGCCAGCAGCGCAGGTTATCAGCCCCAGCATTTT,CASSAGYQPQHF
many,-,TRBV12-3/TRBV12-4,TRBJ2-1,TGTGCCAGCAGTCCCTACAGCTCCTACAATGAGCAGTTCTTC,CASSPYSSYNEQFF
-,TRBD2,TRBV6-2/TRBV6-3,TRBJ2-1,TGTACCAGCAGTTACTGGGAGGGAGATGAGCAGTTCTTC,CTSSYWEGDEQFF
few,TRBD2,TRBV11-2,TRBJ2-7,TGTGCCAGCAGCATTAGCGGGGGGGCATACGAGCAGTACTTC,CASSISGGAYEQYF